This T cell receptor (beta chain) was retrieved from a study of blood T cell repertoires in COVID-19. This CDR3 contains 16 residues. Germline V gene sequence: CDR1 SGDLS, CDR2 YYNGEE. With 0 bases clipped from V and 3 bases from J, the junction kept 5 bases outside the gene matches. Sequencing was performed with immunoSEQ multiplex PCR; in TCRdb, only in-frame clones are kept and a portion is missing. The table records under 150,000 clones, 70% to 90% of them present only once. Sequencing was performed on peripheral blood. The chain is built from TRBV9 and TRBJ2-1, with TRBD2 matching 8 bases. The clonotype originates from a human donor in a cohort sampled during active COVID-19. The CDR3: CASSVATGGSYNEQFF. In DNA form, the CDR3 reads TGTGCCAGCAGCGTAGCTACGGGGGGGAGCTACAATGAGCAGTTCTTC. The full variable domain, with the rest looked up from reference TRBV9 and TRBJ2-1, is DSGVTQTPKHLITATGQRVTLRCSPRSGDLSVYWYQQSLDQGLQFLIQYYNGEERAKGNILERFSAQQFPDLHSELNLSSLELGDSALYFCASSVATGGSYNEQFFGPGTRLTVL.